Each of the 25 T cell receptor beta chains below was sequenced from the same sample in a study of T-cell reconstitution after alpha-beta-depleted transplantation in children. Unique molecular identifiers featured in how the TCRbeta library was prepared. TCRdb ran MiXCR on the PCR reads and lists one entry per CDR3 protein. The data show 500,000 or so distinct CDR3 sequences, roughly 11% seen once. The sample here was PBMCs, mostly from graft donor cells, taken 180 days after TCRalphabeta/CD19-depleted stem cell transplant. The receptor source for this set is a female patient aged 2-9 years who had a stem cell transplant for aplastic anemia, so the T cells may come from the graft donor.

The chain couples TRBV24-1 to TRBJ2-7; D not certain. Per the germline V gene, CDR1 is KGHDR and CDR2 is SFDVKD. V was clipped by 2 bases and J by 6 bases, with 10 bases between them. The CDR3 has 13 amino acids. CDR3 sequence (DNA): TGTGCCACCAGTGATTCTCAGGTTGCCGAGCAGTACGTC. It codes for CATSDSQVAEQYV.

This clonotype has just a few counts. The chain joins TRBV2 to TRBJ2-2; TRBD1 matches 7 bases. From germline, CDR1 is SNHLY and CDR2 FYNNEI. The CDR3 loop spans 14 amino acids. V trimming: 4 bases; J trimming: 4 bases; junction bases outside the gene matches: 3. The CDR3 DNA sequence: TGTGCCAGCAGTGTGACAGGGTTCACCGGGGAGCTGTTTTTT. As protein: CASSVTGFTGELFF.

This clonotype appeared a few times. The genes are TRBV28 and TRBJ2-3, with 7 bases lining up with TRBD1. The CDR3 is 14 amino acids. Germline CDR1 is MDHEN and CDR2 is SYDVKM. Unmatched junction bases numbered 7, after V lost 8 bases and J lost 2 bases. For the CDR3, the DNA is TGTGCCAGCCTCCCCGACAGGGACACAGATACGCAGTATTTT. It yields the protein CASLPDRDTDTQYF.

This clonotype was counted a few times. The genes are TRBV6-2 or TRBV6-3 and TRBJ2-7, with 9 bases fitting TRBD2. The germline gives CDR1 MNHEY, CDR2 SVGEGT. V trimming: 0 bases; J trimming: 2 bases; junction bases outside the gene matches: 5. The CDR3 spans 16 residues. This CDR3 is CASSYSRERGAYEQYF. The DNA for the CDR3 is TGTGCCAGCAGTTACTCTCGGGAGCGGGGGGCCTACGAGCAGTACTTC.

Many counts were recorded for this clonotype. The chain is built from TRBV5-6 and TRBJ2-5, with D uncertain. Germline loops: CDR1 SGHDT, CDR2 YYEEEE. CDR3 length equals 16 residues. V lost 1 base and J 5 bases, leaving 18 bases between the germline ends. In DNA, the CDR3 is TGTGCCAGCAGCTTGAGGCAAGAGCGCAAACGGGAGACCCAGTACTTC. It specifies CASSLRQERKRETQYF.

V gene TRBV6-4 combines with J gene TRBJ2-1, with D possibly TRBD1 on 6 matching bases. V lost 6 bases to trimming and J lost 2 bases, with 14 bases between them. In germline, CDR1 is MRHNA, CDR2 SNTAGT. The CDR3 has 15 residues. CDR3 region: CASSRDGTPYNEQFF. The CDR3 DNA is TGTGCCAGCAGCCGGGACGGGACACCCTACAATGAGCAGTTCTTC.

In this sample, this clonotype turned up many times. The chain combines TRBV4-1 with TRBJ2-2; D call uncertain. The CDR3 covers 17 residues. Looked up from germline, CDR1 is MGHRA and CDR2 is YSYEKL. Trimming pared 4 bases from V and 3 bases from J, leaving 18 bases between. The CDR3 protein is CASSPNRHLGDTGELFF. The CDR3 nucleotides are TGCGCCAGCAGCCCCAACCGACACCTTGGGGACACCGGGGAGCTGTTTTTT.

This clonotype was seen a few times. V gene TRBV6-2 or TRBV6-3 combines with J gene TRBJ2-3, with 7 bases aligning to TRBD1. Germline V gives CDR1 MNHEY, CDR2 SVGEGT. The CDR3 totals 15 residues. V shed 7 bases, J shed 2 bases, and the junction held 9 bases outside the gene matches. CDR3 amino acids: CASISRQGLTDTQYF. The CDR3 DNA sequence: TGTGCCAGCATTTCAAGACAGGGCCTCACAGATACGCAGTATTTT.

The chain carries TRBV7-3 and TRBJ2-2; 11 bases line up with TRBD2. Germline values: CDR1 SGHTA, CDR2 FQGTGA. Unmatched junction bases numbered 1, after V lost 4 bases and J lost 0 bases. This CDR3 is 16 amino acids long. For the CDR3, the DNA is TGTGCCAGCAGCTCGACTAGCGGGACGAACACCGGGGAGCTGTTTTTT. It is translated as CASSSTSGTNTGELFF.

This clonotype was counted a few times. The rearrangement links TRBV29-1 to TRBJ2-7, with TRBD2 as a possible D gene (6 bases). Trimming left V 4 bases short and J 5 bases short, with 12 bases between. CDR1 and CDR2 (germline): SQVTM, ANQGSEA. This CDR3 contains 12 residues. The CDR3 DNA reads as TGCAGCGTTGGAGGAGGGGTCGACGAGCAGTACTTC. This gives the protein CSVGGGVDEQYF.

The genes are TRBV28 and TRBJ1-2; a weak D match, TRBD1 (5 bases). Germline V gives CDR1 MDHEN, CDR2 SYDVKM. Trimming pared 3 bases from V and 5 bases from J, leaving 28 bases between. This CDR3 is 19 amino acids long. CDR3 in DNA: TGTGCCAGCAGTTTTGCCCTATTTTACGACCAAGGGGTAGAATATGGCTACACCTTC. This encodes CASSFALFYDQGVEYGYTF.

This clonotype appeared a few times. CDR3 protein: CSVDGPGGSGNTIYF. CDR3 DNA sequence: TGCAGCGTTGACGGCCCCGGGGGCTCTGGAAACACCATATATTTT. The chain carries TRBV29-1 and TRBJ1-3; a weak D match, TRBD1 (5 bases). This CDR3 has 15 residues. V lost 3 bases, J lost 0 bases, and 12 bases lay in between. Germline V CDR1 and CDR2: SQVTM, ANQGSEA.

The chain employs TRBV25-1 and TRBJ2-7; maybe TRBD2 (5 bases). The CDR3 consists of 14 residues. V lost 4 bases and J 2 bases, leaving 12 bases between the germline ends. The germline V gene encodes CDR1 MGHDK and CDR2 SYGVNS. CDR3 region: CASSAPSGTYEQYF. CDR3 bases: TGTGCCAGCAGTGCCCCCTCGGGGACCTACGAGCAGTACTTC.

This clonotype was seen more than once but under ten times. The chain employs TRBV20-1 and TRBJ2-1; D gene unclear. The CDR3 totals 12 residues. Trimming shortened V by 2 bases and J by 7 bases, and 9 bases separated the two germline ends. Germline CDR1 DFQATT, CDR2 SNEGSKA (reference sequence). The CDR3 here is CSARLRQNEQFF. The DNA of the CDR3 is TGCAGTGCTAGACTGCGGCAGAATGAGCAGTTCTTC.

A few counts support this clonotype. The chain recombines TRBV6-5 with TRBJ1-1; tentative D call: TRBD1 (5 bases). This CDR3 is 15 amino acids long. Trimming stripped 3 bases from V and 1 base from J, with 12 bases between. Germline values: CDR1 MNHEY, CDR2 SVGAGI. The CDR3 DNA is TGTGCCAGCAGTTATCAGGGAAGGGCGAACACTGAAGCTTTCTTT. Translation gives CASSYQGRANTEAFF.

V gene TRBV28 combines with J gene TRBJ2-7, with TRBD2 matching over 8 bases. The J segment lost 1 base and the V segment lost 8 bases, leaving 4 bases of the junction unmatched. Germline lookup yields CDR1 MDHEN and CDR2 SYDVKM. This CDR3 has 13 amino acids. The CDR3 protein is CASGSGASYEQYF. The CDR3 DNA reads as TGTGCCAGCGGTAGCGGGGCTTCCTACGAGCAGTACTTC.

This clonotype was found a few times. V gene TRBV28 combines with J gene TRBJ1-2, with D possibly being TRBD1 (5 bases). Germline values: CDR1 MDHEN, CDR2 SYDVKM. V was cut by 8 bases and J by 7 bases, with 11 bases left in between. CDR3 length: 11 residues. The chain's CDR3 is CASLYGAGYTF. CDR3 DNA sequence: TGTGCCAGCCTGTATGGGGCTGGCTACACCTTC.

This clonotype was observed a handful of times. The chain joins TRBV7-9 to TRBJ2-3; no reliable D call. The V gene's germline CDR1 is SEHNR and CDR2 FQNEAQ (reference sequence). The CDR3 contains 12 residues. V was clipped by 9 bases and J by 4 bases, with 11 bases between them. CDR3 nucleotides: TGTGCCAGTCAGAGGCTCGCAGATACGCAGTATTTT. Translated: CASQRLADTQYF.

V gene TRBV19 combines with J gene TRBJ1-4; tentatively, D is TRBD1 (5 bases). V lost 7 bases to trimming and J lost 1 base, with 13 bases between them. CDR3 length equals 15 residues. The germline V gene encodes CDR1 LNHDA and CDR2 SQIVND (reference sequence). The CDR3 reads CASNGHGQTNEKLFF. For the CDR3, the DNA is TGTGCCAGTAATGGACACGGCCAAACTAATGAAAAACTGTTTTTT.

In its sample, this clonotype was seen a few times. The V call is TRBV15, the J call TRBJ2-1, with 15 bases fitting TRBD2. Germline values: CDR1 LNHNV, CDR2 YYDKDF (reference sequence). The CDR3 consists of 16 residues. J lost 6 bases, V lost 5 bases, and 5 bases had no gene match. The CDR3 spells CATSEGLAGGPNEQFF. The CDR3 DNA follows: TGTGCCACCAGCGAGGGACTAGCGGGGGGACCCAATGAGCAGTTCTTC.

This clonotype has a handful of counts. The chain links TRBV28 to TRBJ2-3; 12 bases fit TRBD2. Germline lookup yields CDR1 MDHEN and CDR2 SYDVKM. Trimming cost V 4 bases and J 0 bases; bases outside gene matches: 5. This CDR3 comprises 17 residues. The CDR3 nucleotides read TGTGCCAGCAGTTCTGGGACTAGCGGGCTTAGCACAGATACGCAGTATTTT. The encoded protein is CASSSGTSGLSTDTQYF.

The chain joins TRBV3-1 to TRBJ2-7; D gene uncertain. Trimming removed 0 bases at V and 2 bases at J, with 11 bases between. From germline, CDR1 is LGHDT and CDR2 YNNKEL (reference sequence). The CDR3 is 15 amino acids. The CDR3 DNA sequence: TGTGCCAGCAGCCAAGAACGACTGTTGGCCTACGAGCAGTACTTC. It translates to CASSQERLLAYEQYF.

This sequence joins TRBV6-1 and TRBJ2-1, with 10 bases lining up with TRBD2. The CDR3 is 15 amino acids. Looked up from germline, CDR1 is MNHNS and CDR2 is SASEGT. The trim removed 4 bases at V and 6 bases at J, leaving 6 bases unmatched. CDR3 in amino acids: CASSVSGRRPNEQFF. For the CDR3, the DNA is TGTGCCAGCAGTGTTAGCGGGAGGAGGCCCAATGAGCAGTTCTTC.

The sample holds a few counts of this clonotype. The chain couples TRBV7-8 to TRBJ2-1; D possibly corresponds to TRBD1 (6 bases). The CDR3 consists of 12 residues. V was clipped by 5 bases and J by 12 bases, with 14 bases between them. Germline lookup yields CDR1 SGHVS and CDR2 FQNEAQ. The CDR3 protein is CASSPQGRRQFF. The CDR3 nucleotides are TGTGCCAGCAGCCCGCAGGGGCGTCGGCAGTTCTTC. Full variable domain (outside the CDR3, taken from reference TRBV7-8 and TRBJ2-1): GAGVSQSPRYKVAKRGQDVALRCDPISGHVSLFWYQQALGQGPEFLTYFQNEAQLDKSGLPSDRFFAERPEGSVSTLKIQRTQQEDSAVYLCASSPQGRRQFFGPGTRLTVL.

The V gene is TRBV7-2, the J gene TRBJ1-6; D perhaps matches TRBD1 (6 bases). The CDR3 has 14 residues. V was clipped by 1 base and J by 14 bases, with 15 bases between them. Germline assignment: CDR1 SGHTA and CDR2 FQGNSA. For the CDR3, the DNA is TGTGCCAGCAGCTTAGTCTTTCGGCGGGACACCCTCCACTTT. It specifies CASSLVFRRDTLHF.